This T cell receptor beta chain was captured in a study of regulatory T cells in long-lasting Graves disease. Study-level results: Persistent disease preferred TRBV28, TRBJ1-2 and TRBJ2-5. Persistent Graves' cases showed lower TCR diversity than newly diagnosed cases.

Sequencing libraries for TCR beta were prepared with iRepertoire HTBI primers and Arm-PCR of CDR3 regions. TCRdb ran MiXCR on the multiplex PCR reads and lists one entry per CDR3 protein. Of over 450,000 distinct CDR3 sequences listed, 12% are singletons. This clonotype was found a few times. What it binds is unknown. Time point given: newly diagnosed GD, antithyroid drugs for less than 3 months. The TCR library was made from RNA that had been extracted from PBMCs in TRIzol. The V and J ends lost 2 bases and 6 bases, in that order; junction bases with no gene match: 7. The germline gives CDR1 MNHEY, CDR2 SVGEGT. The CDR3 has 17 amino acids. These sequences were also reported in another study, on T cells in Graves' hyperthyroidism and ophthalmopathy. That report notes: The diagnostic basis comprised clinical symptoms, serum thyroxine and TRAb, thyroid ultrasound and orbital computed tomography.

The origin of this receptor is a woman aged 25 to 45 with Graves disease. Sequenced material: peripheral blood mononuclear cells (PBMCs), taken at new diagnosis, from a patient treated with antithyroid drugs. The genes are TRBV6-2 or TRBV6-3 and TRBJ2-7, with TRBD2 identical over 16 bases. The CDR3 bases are TGTGCCAGCAGTTACCCGGGACTAGCGGGAGGGCCTCTCGAGCAGTACTTC. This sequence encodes CASSYPGLAGGPLEQYF.